These T cell receptor beta chains were read from a single sample in a study of cytomegalovirus exposure and HLA in healthy donors. Profiled with immunoSEQ multiplex PCR; TCRdb holds only in-frame clones, not every one. The sample consists of 130,000 to 150,000 clones, roughly 80% of them appearing once. Sample: PBMCs. These receptors all come from a man aged 40-49 years in good health and CMV-seropositive. Each CDR3 is given with its conserved first and last residue. The order of the fields is clone size, V gene, J gene, D gene, CDR3 DNA, CDR3 protein. A D gene is named only where the DNA matches it firmly. Clone size is stated in some rows and not others, as once, few, many or a class when expanded.

NA	TRBV19	TRBJ2-5	TRBD1	TGTGCCAGCAAATTTTCCGGGACAGTCCAAGAGACCCAGTACTTC	CASKFSGTVQETQYF
NA	TRBV7-2	TRBJ1-2	TRBD1	TGTGCCAGCAGCTTAGTTAGGACAGGGGGATATGGCTACACCTTC	CASSLVRTGGYGYTF
few	TRBV2	TRBJ2-5	NA	TGTGCCAGCGGCGGGCAGAGTCAAGAGACCCAGTACTTC	CASGGQSQETQYF
NA	TRBV19	TRBJ1-1	NA	TGTGCCACCCGAACGGGGTTGGACACTGAAGCTTTCTTT	CATRTGLDTEAFF
NA	TRBV30	TRBJ1-1	TRBD1	TGTGCCTGGAGTAAGACAGGGGACACTGAAGCTTTCTTT	CAWSKTGDTEAFF
NA	TRBV7-8	TRBJ1-5	NA	TGTGCCAGCAGCTTACAGAATCAGCCCCAGCATTTT	CASSLQNQPQHF
NA	TRBV2	TRBJ2-3	TRBD1	TGTGCCAGCCACATTTTCAGGGGGTCCACAGATACGCAGTATTTT	CASHIFRGSTDTQYF
NA	TRBV29-1	TRBJ2-7	NA	TGCAGCGTTATGGGCCGACATATCTACGAGCAGTACTTC	CSVMGRHIYEQYF
NA	TRBV2	TRBJ1-1	NA	TGTGCCAGCAGATTTGAGATGAACACTGAAGCTTTCTTT	CASRFEMNTEAFF
NA	TRBV5-1	TRBJ1-5	TRBD1	TGCGCCAGCAGCTTGGGGGGACAGGGCAATCAGCCCCAGCATTTT	CASSLGGQGNQPQHF
NA	TRBV19	TRBJ1-5	NA	TGTGCCAGTATGGCTCAAGGCAATCAGCCCCAGCATTTT	CASMAQGNQPQHF
NA	TRBV9	TRBJ2-1	NA	TGTGCCAGCAGCCTCCAGGTATCTAACAATGAGCAGTTCTTC	CASSLQVSNNEQFF
NA	TRBV7-7	TRBJ2-1	NA	TGTGCCAGCAGCTCACCGCACAGCATCAATGAGCAGTTCTTC	CASSSPHSINEQFF
NA	TRBV7-9	TRBJ2-7	NA	TGTGCCAGCAGCTTAACCCTCGGGACACTCTCCTACGAGCAGTACTTC	CASSLTLGTLSYEQYF
NA	TRBV5-4	TRBJ2-2	NA	TGTGCCAGCAGCTTGGGCTGGGGGGTCTACACCGGGGAGCTGTTTTTT	CASSLGWGVYTGELFF
NA	TRBV7-2	TRBJ1-2	NA	TGTGCCAGCAGCTCCTTGACAGGCCCCGGCTACACCTTC	CASSSLTGPGYTF
NA	TRBV7-2	TRBJ1-2	TRBD1	TGTGCCAGCAGCCGGACAGGGGCTAACTATGGCTACACCTTC	CASSRTGANYGYTF
NA	TRBV5-6	TRBJ2-7	TRBD2	TGTGCCAGCAGCTTGAGGCTAGCGGCCCTCCCGGACTTC	CASSLRLAALPDF
NA	TRBV7-8	TRBJ1-4	TRBD1	TGTGCCAGCAGCTGGACAGGGCGGGGAGAAAAACTGTTTTTT	CASSWTGRGEKLFF
NA	TRBV5-4	TRBJ1-1	NA	TGTGCCAGCAGCTACCGGTCGGGGGACACTGAAGCTTTCTTT	CASSYRSGDTEAFF
NA	TRBV2	TRBJ1-2	TRBD1	TGTGCCAGCAGCTTTACAGGGGGCCGGGGCTACACCTTC	CASSFTGGRGYTF
NA	TRBV6-4	TRBJ2-7	NA	TGTGCCAGCAGTGAAGAGTGGGGCGACGAGCAGTACTTC	CASSEEWGDEQYF
NA	TRBV5-1	TRBJ2-2	NA	TGCGCCAGCACCAGTGGGGCAGGGGCCACCGGGGAGCTGTTTTTT	CASTSGAGATGELFF
few	TRBV19	TRBJ2-2	TRBD1	TGTGCCAGTAGTGGCTTCTATGGACAGGGCTGGACCGGGGAGCTGTTTTTT	CASSGFYGQGWTGELFF
few	TRBV2	TRBJ1-5	TRBD1	TGTGCCAGCAGTGAAGGGACAGGGCAGAATCAGCCCCAGCATTTT	CASSEGTGQNQPQHF
NA	TRBV6-1	TRBJ1-6	NA	TGTGCCAGCAGTACCCTGGGGGGGGCTAATTCACCCCTCCACTTT	CASSTLGGANSPLHF
NA	TRBV27	TRBJ1-2	TRBD1	TGTGCCAGCAGTCCGTATCCGGGACAGTTCCTCGGTGGCTACACCTTC	CASSPYPGQFLGGYTF
NA	TRBV27	TRBJ2-1	TRBD2	TGTGCCAGCAGTTGGGGCGGGGGTTCCTACAATGAGCAGTTCTTC	CASSWGGGSYNEQFF
NA	TRBV2	TRBJ2-1	NA	TGTGCCAGCAGTCCGGACTTGTACAATGAGCAGTTCTTC	CASSPDLYNEQFF
NA	TRBV10-2	TRBJ2-1	TRBD2	TGCGCCAGCATCCCGGGACTAGAGACCTACAATGAGCAGTTCTTC	CASIPGLETYNEQFF
NA	TRBV7-8	TRBJ1-5	NA	TGTGCCAGCAGCTCCGGGACAACCCAACAGCATTTT	CASSSGTTQQHF
NA	TRBV30	TRBJ1-5	NA	TGTGCCTGGAGTGTAGGGGACAATCAGCCCCAGCATTTT	CAWSVGDNQPQHF
few	TRBV29-1	TRBJ2-5	TRBD2	TGCAGCTCTAAGCTAGGCGGGAGCGCCGCGGGGGAGACCCAGTACTTC	CSSKLGGSAAGETQYF
NA	TRBV6-5	TRBJ1-1	NA	TGTGCCAGCAGATACGGGAACACTGGGACTAGGGCTTTCTTT	CASRYGNTGTRAFF
few	TRBV7-9	TRBJ2-1	TRBD2	TGTGCCAGCAGCCAAGGGGGACTAGCGGGATTAAATGAGCAGTTCTTC	CASSQGGLAGLNEQFF
NA	TRBV23-1	TRBJ2-1	TRBD2	TGCGCCAGCAGTCAATCGTGGACTAGCGGGAGAAATGAGCAGTTCTTC	CASSQSWTSGRNEQFF
once	TRBV27	TRBJ1-1	NA	TGTGCCAGCAGTTTGGGCCAAACCACTGAAGCTTTCTTT	CASSLGQTTEAFF
NA	TRBV5-1	TRBJ2-2	NA	TGCGCCAGCAGCCCGGCCGGGGTTACCGGGGAGCTGTTTTTT	CASSPAGVTGELFF
NA	TRBV2	TRBJ1-1	TRBD1	TGTGCCAGCGGGGCAGGGGGCAACACTGAAGCTTTCTTT	CASGAGGNTEAFF
NA	TRBV5-5	TRBJ2-7	NA	TGTGCCAGCAGCTTGGCCGCGGGTGGAAATGGAGCCTACGAGCAGTACTTC	CASSLAAGGNGAYEQYF
NA	TRBV6-6	TRBJ2-1	NA	TGTGCCAGCAGCCATCAGGGGTGGGGGAACAATGAGCAGTTCTTC	CASSHQGWGNNEQFF
NA	TRBV19	TRBJ1-5	TRBD1	TGTGCCAGTAGTATATACAGGGGCGATTTTAAGAAGCCCCAGCATTTT	CASSIYRGDFKKPQHF
NA	TRBV6-1	TRBJ2-1	NA	TGTGCCAGCTTGAGAGGATTGGGACTGGGTGAGCAGTTCTTC	CASLRGLGLGEQFF
few	TRBV5-1	TRBJ2-7	NA	TGCGCCAGCAGGGGGCTGAATACCTACGAGCAGTACTTC	CASRGLNTYEQYF
NA	TRBV29-1	TRBJ2-5	NA	TGCAGCGTTGAGGGCCGCCGAGAGACCCAGTACTTC	CSVEGRRETQYF
NA	TRBV30	TRBJ2-1	NA	TGTGCCTGGATACCGGGAGTGGGGAATGAGCAGTTCTTC	CAWIPGVGNEQFF
NA	TRBV4-1	TRBJ1-2	NA	TGCGCCAGCAGCCAAGTTAAGGGGTCACCACCGGAGAATGGCTACACCTTC	CASSQVKGSPPENGYTF
NA	TRBV5-1	TRBJ1-1	NA	TGCGCCAGCAGCTTGGCAAGGACGCGGGTGAACACTGAAGCTTTCTTT	CASSLARTRVNTEAFF
NA	TRBV5-1	TRBJ2-5	NA	TGCGCCAGCAGCTTGGTTGCGGAGACCCAGTACTTC	CASSLVAETQYF